This T cell receptor beta chain appears in the sequencing data of a study of TIL therapy for anti-PD-1-resistant metastatic lung cancer. Study background: By whole-exome sequencing, median non-synonymous tumor mutation burden was approximately 1.4 mutations per megabase. Study-wide results and limits: The cohort had more treatment-naive, never-smoker and oncogene-addicted patients than typical.

In this sample, this clone turned up once. Antigen unknown. Time point specified: pre-treatment sample, taken before nivolumab and TIL therapy. The immunoSEQ assay was v3. Survey-level samples got approximately 2 million read pairs; deep-level samples got roughly 4.5-6.5 million. This table comes from immunoSEQ multiplex PCR, and its TCRdb copy is limited to in-frame clones, with some not included. The sample has 9,500 to 15,000 clones, 70% to 80% seen once. Germline CDR1 is SGHAT and CDR2 is FQNNGV. This CDR3 region has 15 residues. V lost 5 bases and J lost 0, with 11 bases in between. The source is a person between 25 and 79 years old with non-small cell lung cancer. Sequenced material: blood, taken at baseline. This chain joins TRBV11-2 and TRBJ1-3; possible D gene TRBD1, 5 bases. CDR3 sequence reads: CASSRQSVSGNTIYF. CDR3 bases: TGTGCCAGCAGCAGACAGTCAGTCTCTGGAAACACCATATATTTT.